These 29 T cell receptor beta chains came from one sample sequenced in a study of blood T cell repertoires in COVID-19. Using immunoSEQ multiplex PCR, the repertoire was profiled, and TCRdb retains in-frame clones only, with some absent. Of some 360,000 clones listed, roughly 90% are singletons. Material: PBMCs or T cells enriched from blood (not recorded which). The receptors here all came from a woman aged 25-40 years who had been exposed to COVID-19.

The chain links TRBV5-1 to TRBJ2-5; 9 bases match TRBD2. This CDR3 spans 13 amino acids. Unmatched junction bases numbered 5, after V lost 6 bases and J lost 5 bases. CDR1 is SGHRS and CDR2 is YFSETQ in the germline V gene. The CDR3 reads CASTAGGRETQYF. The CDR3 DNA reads TGCGCCAGCACGGCGGGAGGGAGGGAGACCCAGTACTTC.

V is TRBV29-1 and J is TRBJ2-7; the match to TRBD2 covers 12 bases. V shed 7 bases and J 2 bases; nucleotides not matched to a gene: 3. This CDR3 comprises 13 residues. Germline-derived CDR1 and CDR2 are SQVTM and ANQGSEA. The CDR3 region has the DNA TGCAGCGGCCGGACTAGCGGGGCCTACGAGCAGTACTTC. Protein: CSGRTSGAYEQYF.

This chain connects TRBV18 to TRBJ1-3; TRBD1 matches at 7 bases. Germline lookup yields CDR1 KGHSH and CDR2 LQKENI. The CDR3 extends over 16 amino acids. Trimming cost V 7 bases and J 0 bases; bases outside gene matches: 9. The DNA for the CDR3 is TGTGCCAGCTTAGAAACAGGGGCCTTCTCTGGAAACACCATATATTTT. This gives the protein CASLETGAFSGNTIYF.

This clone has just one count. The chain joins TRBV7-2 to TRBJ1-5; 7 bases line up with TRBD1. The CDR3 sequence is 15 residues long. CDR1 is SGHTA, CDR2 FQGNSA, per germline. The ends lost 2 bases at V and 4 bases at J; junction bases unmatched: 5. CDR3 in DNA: TGTGCCAGCAGCTTATGGCAGGGGGGTAATCAGCCCCAGCATTTT. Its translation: CASSLWQGGNQPQHF.

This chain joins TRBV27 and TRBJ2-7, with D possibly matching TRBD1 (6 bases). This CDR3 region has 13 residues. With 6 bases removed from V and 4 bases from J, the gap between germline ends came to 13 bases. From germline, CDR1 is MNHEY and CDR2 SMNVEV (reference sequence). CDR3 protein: CASRTLGQYEQYF. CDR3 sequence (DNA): TGTGCCAGCAGGACACTAGGACAGTACGAGCAGTACTTC.

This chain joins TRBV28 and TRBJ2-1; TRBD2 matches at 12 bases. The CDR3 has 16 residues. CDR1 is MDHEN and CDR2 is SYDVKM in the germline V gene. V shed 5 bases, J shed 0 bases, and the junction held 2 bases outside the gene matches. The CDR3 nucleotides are TGTGCCAGCAGTGAGACTAGCGGGAGCTCCTACAATGAGCAGTTCTTC. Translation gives CASSETSGSSYNEQFF.

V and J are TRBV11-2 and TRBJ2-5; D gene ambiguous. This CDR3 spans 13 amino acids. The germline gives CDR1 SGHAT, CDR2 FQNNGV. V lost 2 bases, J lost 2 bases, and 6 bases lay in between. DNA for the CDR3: TGTGCCAGCAGCTTAAGCAGGCAAGAGACCCAGTACTTC. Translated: CASSLSRQETQYF.

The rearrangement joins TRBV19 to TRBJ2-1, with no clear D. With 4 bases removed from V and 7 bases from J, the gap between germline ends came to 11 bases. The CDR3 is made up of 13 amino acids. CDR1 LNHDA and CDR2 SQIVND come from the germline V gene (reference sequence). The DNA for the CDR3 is TGTGCCAGTAGTAAGGCGTTGCGGAATGAGCAGTTCTTC. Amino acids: CASSKALRNEQFF.

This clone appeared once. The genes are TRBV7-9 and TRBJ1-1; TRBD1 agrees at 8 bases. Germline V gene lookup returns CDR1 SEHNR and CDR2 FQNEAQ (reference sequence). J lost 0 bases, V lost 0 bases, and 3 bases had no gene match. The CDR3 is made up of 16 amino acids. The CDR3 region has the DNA TGTGCCAGCAGCTTAGCGACAGGGGCTCTGAACACTGAAGCTTTCTTT. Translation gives CASSLATGALNTEAFF.

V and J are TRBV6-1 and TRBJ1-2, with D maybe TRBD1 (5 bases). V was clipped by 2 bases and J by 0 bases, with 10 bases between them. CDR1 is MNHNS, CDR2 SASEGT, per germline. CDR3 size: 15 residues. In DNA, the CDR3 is TGTGCCAGCAGTGAACAAGGGGTATCTAACTATGGCTACACCTTC. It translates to CASSEQGVSNYGYTF.

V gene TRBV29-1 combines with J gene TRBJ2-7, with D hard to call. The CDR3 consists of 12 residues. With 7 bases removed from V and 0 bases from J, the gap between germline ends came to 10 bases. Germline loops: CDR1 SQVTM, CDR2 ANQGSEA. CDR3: CSAVVSSYEQYF. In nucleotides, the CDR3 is TGCAGCGCCGTCGTGAGCTCCTACGAGCAGTACTTC.

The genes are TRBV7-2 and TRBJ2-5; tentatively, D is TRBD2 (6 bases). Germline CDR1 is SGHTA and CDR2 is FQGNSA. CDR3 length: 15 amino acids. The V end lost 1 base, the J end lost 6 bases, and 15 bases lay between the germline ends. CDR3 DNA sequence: TGTGCCAGCAGCTTAGGCTTCGGGGGAAGCAAGACCCAGTACTTC. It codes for CASSLGFGGSKTQYF.

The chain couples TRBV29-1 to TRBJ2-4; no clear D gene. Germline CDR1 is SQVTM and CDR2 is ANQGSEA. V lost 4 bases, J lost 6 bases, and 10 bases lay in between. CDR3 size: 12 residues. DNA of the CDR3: TGCAGCGTTGGGCGAGGTGGAAACATTCAGTACTTC. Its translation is CSVGRGGNIQYF.

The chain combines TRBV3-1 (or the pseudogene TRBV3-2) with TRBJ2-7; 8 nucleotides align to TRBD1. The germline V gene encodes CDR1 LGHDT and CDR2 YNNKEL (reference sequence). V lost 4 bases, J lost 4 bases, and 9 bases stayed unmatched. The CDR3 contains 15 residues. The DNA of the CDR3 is TGTGCCAGCAGCCCACCCCAGGGGGCGCGGTACGAGCAGTACTTC. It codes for CASSPPQGARYEQYF.

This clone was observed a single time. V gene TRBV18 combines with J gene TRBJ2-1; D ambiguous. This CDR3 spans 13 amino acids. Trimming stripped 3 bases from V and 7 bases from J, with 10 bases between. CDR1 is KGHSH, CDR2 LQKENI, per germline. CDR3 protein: CASSPGSGNEQFF. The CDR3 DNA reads TGTGCCAGCTCACCCGGGTCTGGGAATGAGCAGTTCTTC. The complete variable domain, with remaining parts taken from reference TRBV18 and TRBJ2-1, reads NAGVMQNPRHLVRRRGQEARLRCSPMKGHSHVYWYRQLPEEGLKFMVYLQKENIIDESGMPKERFSAEFPKEGPSILRIQQVVRGDSAAYFCASSPGSGNEQFFGPGTRLTVL.

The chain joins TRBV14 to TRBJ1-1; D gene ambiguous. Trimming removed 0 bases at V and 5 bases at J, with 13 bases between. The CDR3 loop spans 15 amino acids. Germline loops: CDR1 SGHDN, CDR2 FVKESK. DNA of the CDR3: TGTGCCAGCAGCCAAGATCTGGGCCGTTGGACTGAAGCTTTCTTT. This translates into CASSQDLGRWTEAFF.

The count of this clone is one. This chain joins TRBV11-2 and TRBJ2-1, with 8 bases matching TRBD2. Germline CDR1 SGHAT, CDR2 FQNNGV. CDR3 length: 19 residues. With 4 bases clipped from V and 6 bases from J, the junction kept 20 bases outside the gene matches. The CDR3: CASSSPGGAGGWAVNEQFF. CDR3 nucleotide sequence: TGTGCCAGCAGCTCCCCCGGGGGTGCGGGAGGTTGGGCGGTCAATGAGCAGTTCTTC.

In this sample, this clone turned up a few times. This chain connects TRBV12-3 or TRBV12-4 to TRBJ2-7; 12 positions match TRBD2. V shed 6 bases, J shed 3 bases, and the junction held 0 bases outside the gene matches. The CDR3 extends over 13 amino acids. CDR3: CASRGLAGYEQYF. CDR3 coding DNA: TGTGCCAGCAGGGGACTAGCGGGCTACGAGCAGTACTTC.

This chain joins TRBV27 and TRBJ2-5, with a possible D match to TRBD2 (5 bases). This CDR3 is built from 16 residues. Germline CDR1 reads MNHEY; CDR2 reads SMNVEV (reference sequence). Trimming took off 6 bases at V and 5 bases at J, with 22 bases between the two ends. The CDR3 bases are TGTGCCAGCAGAACAAGCTCCGGACCCCGGAGGGAGACCCAGTACTTC. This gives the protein CASRTSSGPRRETQYF.

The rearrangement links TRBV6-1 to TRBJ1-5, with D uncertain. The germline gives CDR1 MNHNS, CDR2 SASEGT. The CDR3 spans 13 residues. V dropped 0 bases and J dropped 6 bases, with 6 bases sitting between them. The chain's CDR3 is CASSEAIVQPQHF. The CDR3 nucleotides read TGTGCCAGCAGTGAAGCAATCGTTCAGCCCCAGCATTTT.

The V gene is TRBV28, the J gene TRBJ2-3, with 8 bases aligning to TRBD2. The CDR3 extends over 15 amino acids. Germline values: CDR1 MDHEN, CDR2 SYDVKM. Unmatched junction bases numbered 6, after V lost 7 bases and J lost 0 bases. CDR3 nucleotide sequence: TGTGCCAGCATGGAGCGGGAGAAGAGCACAGATACGCAGTATTTT. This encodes CASMEREKSTDTQYF. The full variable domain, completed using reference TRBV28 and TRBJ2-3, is DVKVTQSSRYLVKRTGEKVFLECVQDMDHENMFWYRQDPGLGLRLIYFSYDVKMKEKGDIPEGYSVSREKKERFSLILESASTNQTSMYLCASMEREKSTDTQYFGPGTRLTVL.

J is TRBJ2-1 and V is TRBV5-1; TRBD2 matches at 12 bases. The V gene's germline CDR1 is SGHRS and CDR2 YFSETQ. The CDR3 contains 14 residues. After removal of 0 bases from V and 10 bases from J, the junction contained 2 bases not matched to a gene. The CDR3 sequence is CASSLASGREEQFF. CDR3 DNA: TGCGCCAGCAGCTTGGCTAGCGGGAGGGAGGAGCAGTTCTTC.

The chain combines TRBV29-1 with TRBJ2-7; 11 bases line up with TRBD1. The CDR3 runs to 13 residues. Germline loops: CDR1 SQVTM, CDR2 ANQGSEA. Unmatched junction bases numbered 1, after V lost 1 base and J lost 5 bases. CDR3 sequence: CSVEGTGGDEQYF. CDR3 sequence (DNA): TGCAGCGTTGAAGGGACAGGGGGCGACGAGCAGTACTTC.

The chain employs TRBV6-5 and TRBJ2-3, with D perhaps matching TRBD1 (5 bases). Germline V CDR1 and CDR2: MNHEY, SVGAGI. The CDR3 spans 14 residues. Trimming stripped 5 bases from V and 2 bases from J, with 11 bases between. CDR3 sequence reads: CASSLRDYTDTQYF. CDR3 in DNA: TGTGCCAGCAGTCTCAGGGATTACACAGATACGCAGTATTTT.

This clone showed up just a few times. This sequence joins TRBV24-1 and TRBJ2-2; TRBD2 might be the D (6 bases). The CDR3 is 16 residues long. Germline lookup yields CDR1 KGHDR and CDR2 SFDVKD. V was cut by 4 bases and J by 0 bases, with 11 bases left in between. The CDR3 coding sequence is TGTGCCACCAGTGACGTGGGACTGGCGAACACCGGGGAGCTGTTTTTT. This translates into CATSDVGLANTGELFF.

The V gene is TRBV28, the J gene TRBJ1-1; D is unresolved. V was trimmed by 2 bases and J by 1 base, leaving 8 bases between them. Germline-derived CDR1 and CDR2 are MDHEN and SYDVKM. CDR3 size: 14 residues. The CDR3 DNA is TGTGCCAGCAGTTTAGTAGGCGGGAACACTGAAGCTTTCTTT. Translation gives CASSLVGGNTEAFF.

DNA of the CDR3: TGCGCCAGCAGCCAAGATCCCGCGGGCACAGATACGCAGTATTTT. It encodes CASSQDPAGTDTQYF. This chain joins TRBV4-1 and TRBJ2-3; D unresolved. The CDR3 runs 15 residues. Germline CDR1 and CDR2: MGHRA and YSYEKL. V lost 0 bases to trimming and J lost 1 base, with 8 bases between them.

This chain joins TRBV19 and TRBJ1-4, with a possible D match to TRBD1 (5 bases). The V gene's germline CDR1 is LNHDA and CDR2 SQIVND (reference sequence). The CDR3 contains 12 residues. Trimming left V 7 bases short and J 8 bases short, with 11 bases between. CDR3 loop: CASTNRWEKLFF. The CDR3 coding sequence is TGTGCCAGTACCAACAGGTGGGAAAAACTGTTTTTT. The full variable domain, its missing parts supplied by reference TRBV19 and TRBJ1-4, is DGGITQSPKYLFRKEGQNVTLSCEQNLNHDAMYWYRQDPGQGLRLIYYSQIVNDFQKGDIAEGYSVSREKKESFPLTVTSAQKNPTAFYLCASTNRWEKLFFGSGTQLSVL.

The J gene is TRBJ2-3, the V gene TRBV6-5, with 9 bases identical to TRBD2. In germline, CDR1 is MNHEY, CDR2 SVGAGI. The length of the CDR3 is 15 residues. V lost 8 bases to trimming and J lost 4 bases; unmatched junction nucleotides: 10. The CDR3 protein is CASSGLAGAADTQYF. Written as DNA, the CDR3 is TGTGCCAGCTCGGGATTAGCGGGAGCGGCAGATACGCAGTATTTT.